The 16 T cell receptor beta chains below were found in one sample sequenced in a study of cytomegalovirus exposure and HLA in healthy donors. The study ran its PCR with 60 Vbeta and 13 Jbeta primers. Produced via immunoSEQ multiplex PCR; TCRdb's table is partial and in-frame only. The profile shows fewer than 150,000 clones, 60% to 85% of them singletons. Sequenced input: PBMCs. These TCRs come from a woman aged 40 to 50 in good health and CMV-seropositive.

The chain combines TRBV9 with TRBJ2-3, with D tentatively TRBD2 (5 bases). The CDR3 is 15 amino acids. In germline, CDR1 is SGDLS, CDR2 YYNGEE. Trimming took 2 bases from V and 0 from J, leaving 10 bases between them. The CDR3: CASSVSVPSTDTQYF. CDR3 nucleotide sequence: TGTGCCAGCAGCGTTAGCGTACCTAGCACAGATACGCAGTATTTT.

The chain employs TRBV7-2 and TRBJ1-2; D possibly corresponds to TRBD1 (6 bases). Per the germline V gene, CDR1 is SGHTA and CDR2 is FQGNSA. Trimming stripped 1 base from V and 4 bases from J, with 7 bases between. The CDR3 length is 13 residues. The CDR3 protein is CASSLDRVYGYTF. Written as DNA, the CDR3 is TGTGCCAGCAGCTTAGACAGGGTCTATGGCTACACCTTC. Together with reference TRBV7-2 and TRBJ1-2, the CDR3 gives the full variable domain: GAGVSQSPSNKVTEKGKDVELRCDPISGHTALYWYRQSLGQGLEFLIYFQGNSAPDKSGLPSDRFSAERTGGSVSTLTIQRTQQEDSAVYLCASSLDRVYGYTFGSGTRLTVV.

Only one count was recorded for this clone. The rearrangement joins TRBV7-8 to TRBJ1-1; D not resolved. Trimming shortened V by 5 bases and J by 2 bases, and 9 bases separated the two germline ends. The CDR3 covers 13 residues. The germline gives CDR1 SGHVS, CDR2 FQNEAQ. The CDR3 DNA reads as TGTGCCAGCAGCGCCTCTAGAAACACTGAAGCTTTCTTT. Translation: CASSASRNTEAFF. Full variable domain (remainder filled in from reference TRBV7-8 and TRBJ1-1): GAGVSQSPRYKVAKRGQDVALRCDPISGHVSLFWYQQALGQGPEFLTYFQNEAQLDKSGLPSDRFFAERPEGSVSTLKIQRTQQEDSAVYLCASSASRNTEAFFGQGTRLTVV.

The J gene is TRBJ1-1, the V gene TRBV19; possibly TRBD1 for D (6 bases). V gave up 7 bases and J gave up 8 bases, with 17 bases separating them. Germline V CDR1 and CDR2: LNHDA, SQIVND (reference sequence). The CDR3 is 13 amino acids. The CDR3 spells CASTTGGSWEAFF. In nucleotides, the CDR3 is TGTGCCAGTACGACAGGAGGCAGTTGGGAAGCTTTCTTT.

The rearrangement joins TRBV2 to TRBJ1-1; no firm D call. V was trimmed by 2 bases and J by 1 base, leaving 8 bases between them. Per germline, CDR1 SNHLY and CDR2 FYNNEI. This CDR3 has 14 amino acids. This CDR3 is CASSEMIRNTEAFF. CDR3 coding DNA: TGTGCCAGCAGTGAAATGATTAGGAACACTGAAGCTTTCTTT.

This clone was seen just once. This rearrangement joins TRBV5-1 to TRBJ2-7, with TRBD1 as a possible D gene (7 bases). The CDR3 length is 15 residues. V was shortened by 4 bases and J by 2 bases, with 16 bases between the two germline ends. CDR1 SGHRS and CDR2 YFSETQ come from the germline V gene. CDR3 sequence: CASSTEGQLTYEQYF. CDR3 sequence (DNA): TGCGCCAGCAGCACGGAGGGACAGCTAACCTACGAGCAGTACTTC.

The chain employs TRBV5-1 and TRBJ1-2; unclear D gene. The CDR3 sequence is 14 residues long. Germline V lookup: CDR1 SGHRS, CDR2 YFSETQ. V lost 0 bases, J lost 2 bases, and 8 bases lay in between. The CDR3 region has the DNA TGCGCCAGCAGCTTGGACACACCAAACTATGGCTACACCTTC. This sequence encodes CASSLDTPNYGYTF.

This chain joins TRBV5-1 and TRBJ2-1; TRBD2 aligns across 7 bases. The trim removed 1 base at V and 7 bases at J, leaving 8 bases unmatched. There are 15 residues in the CDR3. CDR1 and CDR2 (germline): SGHRS, YFSETQ. The CDR3 region is CASSLSASGPNEQFF. The CDR3, as DNA: TGCGCCAGCAGCTTGTCGGCTAGCGGTCCGAATGAGCAGTTCTTC.

The gene calls are TRBV12-5 and TRBJ2-7; 11 bases match TRBD2. Germline CDR1 and CDR2: LGHNT and FRNRAP. V lost 4 bases and J lost 7; bases outside the gene matches: 15. The CDR3 has 17 amino acids. CDR3 nucleotide sequence: TGTGCTAGTGGTTCCCTCGTGACTAGCGGGGCCTTGGGGGAGCAGTACTTC. As protein: CASGSLVTSGALGEQYF.

This clone occurred once. J is TRBJ2-1 and V is TRBV9; D unclear. Germline V gene lookup returns CDR1 SGDLS and CDR2 YYNGEE. The V and J ends lost 7 bases and 4 bases respectively, with 6 bases between them. This CDR3 has 11 amino acids. The CDR3 nucleotides are TGTGCCAGCGGCAATTACAATGAGCAGTTCTTC. Amino acids: CASGNYNEQFF.

This clone is a singleton in its sample. The rearrangement joins TRBV30 to TRBJ2-6; D possibly corresponds to TRBD2 (5 bases). CDR3 size: 14 residues. CDR1 is GTSNPN, CDR2 SVGIG, per germline (reference sequence). V was trimmed by 7 bases and J by 2 bases, leaving 12 bases between them. For the CDR3, the DNA is TGTGCCTTGACACGGGGTGCTGGGGCCAACGTCCTGACTTTC. It encodes CALTRGAGANVLTF.

This clone was observed a single time. The rearrangement joins TRBV7-9 to TRBJ2-6; no firm D call. The V gene's germline CDR1 is SEHNR and CDR2 FQNEAQ (reference sequence). The CDR3 contains 13 residues. V dropped 5 bases and J dropped 2 bases, with 4 bases sitting between them. The CDR3 DNA sequence: TGTGCCAGCAGCGGCACTGGGGCCAACGTCCTGACTTTC. Translated, it gives CASSGTGANVLTF. Based on the CDR3 plus reference TRBV7-9 and TRBJ2-6, the full variable domain is DTGVSQNPRHKITKRGQNVTFRCDPISEHNRLYWYRQTLGQGPEFLTYFQNEAQLEKSRLLSDRFSAERPKGSFSTLEIQRTEQGDSAMYLCASSGTGANVLTFGAGSRLTVL.

The V gene is TRBV5-4, the J gene TRBJ1-6; TRBD1 is a possible D gene (6 bases). The CDR3 has 15 residues. CDR1 SGHNT and CDR2 YYREEE come from the germline V gene (reference sequence). Trimming removed 0 bases at V and 4 bases at J, with 8 bases between. The CDR3 region has the DNA TGTGCCAGCAGCTTGGCAGGGGTTTATAATTCACCCCTCCACTTT. Residues: CASSLAGVYNSPLHF.

The V and J genes are TRBV19 and TRBJ2-1; 11 bases are a match to TRBD2. The CDR3 spans 18 residues. Germline CDR1 and CDR2: LNHDA and SQIVND (reference sequence). J was trimmed by 8 bases and V by 4 bases; bases with no gene match: 16. The CDR3 region has the DNA TGTGCCAGTAGTAAAAAGTCCGGGACTAGCGGCGAGGGGTATGAGCAGTTCTTC. The encoded protein is CASSKKSGTSGEGYEQFF.

The V gene is TRBV2, the J gene TRBJ2-4; 10 positions match TRBD1. Germline V gene data show CDR1 as SNHLY and CDR2 as FYNNEI. There are 17 residues in the CDR3. V lost 6 bases, J lost 4 bases, and 12 bases stayed unmatched. This chain's CDR3 is CASREIDRGRGKNIQYF. The CDR3 DNA reads TGTGCCAGCAGGGAGATTGACAGGGGGCGCGGGAAAAACATTCAGTACTTC.

This rearrangement joins TRBV18 to TRBJ1-2; D might be TRBD1 (5 bases). The ends were cut back, 6 bases at V and 8 bases at J, with 16 bases in the middle. From germline, CDR1 is KGHSH and CDR2 LQKENI. The CDR3 is 13 amino acids. The CDR3 here is CASSSSDSRGYTF. The CDR3 coding sequence is TGTGCCAGCTCCTCCTCTGACAGTAGGGGCTACACCTTC.